This TCR beta chain was recovered during a study of human T cells and chemical hapten exposure. Points from the study as a whole: Expanded TCR counts at PT1 were positively correlated with the patch test score.

The CDR3 is made up of 11 amino acids. Looked up from germline, CDR1 is SQVTM and CDR2 is ANQGSEA. The germline V and J ends were trimmed by 7 bases and 1 base, with 7 bases remaining between them. Worth noting for this clonotype: Its antigen is not known.

TCRdb passed the RACE reads through MiXCR, listing each CDR3 protein once. The top ten hold 26% of the sample, which has some 38,000 distinct CDR3 sequences, over 7.5% seen once. The time point: patch test 3, about 24 weeks after DPC sensitization. This sample's treatment: therapeutic diphenylcyclopropenone sensitization with weekly scalp DPC. Unfractionated whole blood was the source of the extracted total RNA. Source: whole blood, taken in connection with sensitization to the hapten diphenylcyclopropenone (DPC). The chain links TRBV29-1 to TRBJ1-1; TRBD1 is a possible D gene (6 bases). The receptor was derived from a man aged 45 to 65 with alopecia areata. Some clones in this sample may be carry-over from other donors' samples. CDR3 bases: TGCAGCGCCAGGGGGAACACTGAAGCTTTCTTT. Protein product: CSARGNTEAFF.